These T cell receptor beta chains were read from a single sample in a study of blood T cell repertoires in COVID-19. TCRdb keeps only in-frame clones here, not all; method: immunoSEQ multiplex PCR. The sample contains 430,000 or so clones, 88% of which appear only once. Specimen: PBMCs or T cells enriched from blood (not recorded which). The source is a woman between 40 and 55 years old who had recovered from COVID-19. Both conserved end residues are part of each CDR3. The order of the fields is CDR3 DNA, CDR3 protein, J gene, V gene, clone size, D gene. A D gene is named only where the DNA matches it firmly. Rows may omit the clone size; those that give it use once, few, many or a size class.

DNA: TGCGCCAGCAGCTTGGCGTTTCCACACCCGACAGGGACTAATGAAAAACTGTTTTTT; CDR3: CASSLAFPHPTGTNEKLFF; J: TRBJ1-4; V: TRBV5-1; size: NA; D: TRBD1
DNA: TGTGCCAGCCTACCGGGGAGCTCTTCTAACTATGGCTACACCTTC; CDR3: CASLPGSSSNYGYTF; J: TRBJ1-2; V: TRBV6-5; size: few; D: NA
DNA: TGTGCCACCAGTGATGGCGACAGCGTGTACCAAGAGACCCAGTACTTC; CDR3: CATSDGDSVYQETQYF; J: TRBJ2-5; V: TRBV24-1; size: NA; D: NA
DNA: TGCGCCAGCAGCCACGGGACAGGGAGGGAAAAACTGTTTTTT; CDR3: CASSHGTGREKLFF; J: TRBJ1-4; V: TRBV5-1; size: NA; D: TRBD1
DNA: TGTGCCAGCAGCGTAGGTATCAGCTCCTACGAGCAGTACTTC; CDR3: CASSVGISSYEQYF; J: TRBJ2-7; V: TRBV9; size: NA; D: NA
DNA: TGTGCCATCAGGAGGCAGGGACAGCAGACTAACTATGGCTACACCTTC; CDR3: CAIRRQGQQTNYGYTF; J: TRBJ1-2; V: TRBV10-3; size: NA; D: TRBD1
DNA: TGTGCCAGCAGTTTAGGACAGGGCGTTCCCCCCGGGGAGCTGTTTTTT; CDR3: CASSLGQGVPPGELFF; J: TRBJ2-2; V: TRBV27; size: NA; D: TRBD1
DNA: TGTGCCAGCAGCTTAGAGGTGGGGGCAGCGGCCCTGTCCTACGAGCAGTACTTC; CDR3: CASSLEVGAAALSYEQYF; J: TRBJ2-7; V: TRBV7-2; size: NA; D: NA
DNA: TGTGCCAGCAGCGTCTCGGCAGGGTTTGGCGAAAAACTGTTTTTT; CDR3: CASSVSAGFGEKLFF; J: TRBJ1-4; V: TRBV7-9; size: NA; D: NA
DNA: TGTGCCAGCAGGTATCGACAGGGATCCTACAATGAGCAGTTCTTC; CDR3: CASRYRQGSYNEQFF; J: TRBJ2-1; V: TRBV27; size: NA; D: TRBD1
DNA: TGCAGCGTTGCTAATGGGGCTGGCTACACCTTC; CDR3: CSVANGAGYTF; J: TRBJ1-2; V: TRBV29-1; size: NA; D: NA
DNA: TGTGCCAGCAGAGAAAAGCCAGGGCTGGGCACCTACGAGCAGTACTTC; CDR3: CASREKPGLGTYEQYF; J: TRBJ2-7; V: TRBV6-1; size: NA; D: NA
DNA: TGTGCCAGCAGTGAGCGGAGACAGGGAGGCACTGAAGCTTTCTTT; CDR3: CASSERRQGGTEAFF; J: TRBJ1-1; V: TRBV6-1; size: once; D: TRBD1
DNA: TGTGCCAGCAGCCAAGTTGGGAGGGCCTACGAGCAGTACTTC; CDR3: CASSQVGRAYEQYF; J: TRBJ2-7; V: TRBV3-1/TRBV3-2; size: NA; D: TRBD2
DNA: TGTGCCTGGAGTGTACAGCGGAGTGAAAAACTGTTTTTT; CDR3: CAWSVQRSEKLFF; J: TRBJ1-4; V: TRBV30; size: once; D: NA
DNA: TGTGCCAGCAGTTGGCAGGGTGGGAATGAGCAGTTCTTC; CDR3: CASSWQGGNEQFF; J: TRBJ2-1; V: TRBV6-5; size: NA; D: NA
DNA: TGTGCCTCCACGGGGACAGACCGCACAGATACGCAGTATTTT; CDR3: CASTGTDRTDTQYF; J: TRBJ2-3; V: TRBV10-3; size: NA; D: TRBD1
DNA: TGTGCCAGCAGCCCGGTGGCGCCAGGGGATCAGCCCCAGCATTTT; CDR3: CASSPVAPGDQPQHF; J: TRBJ1-5; V: TRBV7-9; size: many; D: NA
DNA: TGTGCCAGTACCGGCGGGGGCCTTGGGGTTAATGAGCAGTTCTTC; CDR3: CASTGGGLGVNEQFF; J: TRBJ2-1; V: TRBV19; size: NA; D: NA
DNA: TGTGCCAGCAGAGAGAAGATAGCGGAGATCACAGATACGCAGTATTTT; CDR3: CASREKIAEITDTQYF; J: TRBJ2-3; V: TRBV11-2; size: NA; D: NA
DNA: TGTGCCAGCAGAAACATGGGACAAAGGGATGGCTACACCTTC; CDR3: CASRNMGQRDGYTF; J: TRBJ1-2; V: TRBV6-5; size: once; D: NA
DNA: TGCGCCAGCAGCCCCGGACAGAGCACAGATACGCAGTATTTT; CDR3: CASSPGQSTDTQYF; J: TRBJ2-3; V: TRBV5-1; size: NA; D: NA
DNA: TGTGCCAGCTCACCACCGGGACAGGGTCGTGAAAAACTGTTTTTT; CDR3: CASSPPGQGREKLFF; J: TRBJ1-4; V: TRBV18; size: NA; D: TRBD1
DNA: TGTGCCAGCAGCCAAGATCTGGGGCGGAATGAGCAGTTCTTC; CDR3: CASSQDLGRNEQFF; J: TRBJ2-1; V: TRBV3-1/TRBV3-2; size: NA; D: NA
DNA: TGCGCCAGCAGCCAAGCGGTCGGGGGGGCGTATGACTATGGCTACACCTTC; CDR3: CASSQAVGGAYDYGYTF; J: TRBJ1-2; V: TRBV4-3; size: few; D: NA
DNA: TGTGCCAGCAGCCTTTGGGGGGGGCGGGAAGCCTACAATGAGCAGTTCTTC; CDR3: CASSLWGGREAYNEQFF; J: TRBJ2-1; V: TRBV7-2; size: NA; D: NA
DNA: TGCGCCAGCAGCTTGGGGACCCTTGGAGCGGGAGGGCCGGAGGTAAAGTACTTC; CDR3: CASSLGTLGAGGPEVKYF; J: TRBJ2-7; V: TRBV5-1; size: NA; D: TRBD2
DNA: TGCGCCAGCAGCTTGTATCAGGGCCAAGAGACCCAGTACTTC; CDR3: CASSLYQGQETQYF; J: TRBJ2-5; V: TRBV5-1; size: NA; D: NA
DNA: TGTGCCAGCAAACGGCTAGCGGAAGAGACCCAGTACTTC; CDR3: CASKRLAEETQYF; J: TRBJ2-5; V: TRBV6-5; size: NA; D: TRBD2
DNA: TGCGCCAGCCATAACCCGGGACACATCTTT; CDR3: CASHNPGHIF; J: TRBJ1-1; V: TRBV5-1; size: NA; D: NA
DNA: TGTGCCAGTAGTTTTTTGGGACAGTACCACAATGAGCAGTTCTTC; CDR3: CASSFLGQYHNEQFF; J: TRBJ2-1; V: TRBV19; size: NA; D: TRBD1
DNA: TGTGCCATCAGTGAGTCGGGGGGAAGTGAAGCTTTCTTT; CDR3: CAISESGGSEAFF; J: TRBJ1-1; V: TRBV10-3; size: NA; D: NA
DNA: TGTGCCAGCAGCTTAGGGAGTGAAAAACTGTTTTTT; CDR3: CASSLGSEKLFF; J: TRBJ1-4; V: TRBV11-2; size: NA; D: NA
DNA: TGTGCCATCAGTGAGTTGCCCCTGAGCGGGAGGCTTAATGAGCAGTTCTTC; CDR3: CAISELPLSGRLNEQFF; J: TRBJ2-1; V: TRBV10-3; size: NA; D: TRBD2
DNA: TGTGCCAGCTCACCACCAGTTGGCGAGGGGGAGGATACGCAGTATTTT; CDR3: CASSPPVGEGEDTQYF; J: TRBJ2-3; V: TRBV18; size: NA; D: NA
DNA: TGCGCCAGCAGCTCCTCCCGGGTTGACACCGGGGAGCTGTTTTTT; CDR3: CASSSSRVDTGELFF; J: TRBJ2-2; V: TRBV5-1; size: few; D: NA
DNA: TGTGCTAGTGGTTTGGGTCCCGGGGGAGGGGGAGAGACCCAGTACTTC; CDR3: CASGLGPGGGGETQYF; J: TRBJ2-5; V: TRBV12-5; size: NA; D: NA
DNA: TGTGCCAGCTCACCACCGTCAGGGGCTGTTGAAAAACTGTTTTTT; CDR3: CASSPPSGAVEKLFF; J: TRBJ1-4; V: TRBV18; size: NA; D: NA
DNA: TGTGCCAGCAGGCACCGGGACATCAAGTACCCCGGGGAGCTGTTTTTT; CDR3: CASRHRDIKYPGELFF; J: TRBJ2-2; V: TRBV7-9; size: NA; D: NA
DNA: TGTGCCAGCAGTTTAAAGACAGCCTACCAAGAGACCCAGTACTTC; CDR3: CASSLKTAYQETQYF; J: TRBJ2-5; V: TRBV6-2/TRBV6-3; size: NA; D: NA
DNA: TGTGCCAGCAGTTACGCGGGAGGGCCCTACAATGAGCAGTTCTTC; CDR3: CASSYAGGPYNEQFF; J: TRBJ2-1; V: TRBV6-5; size: NA; D: TRBD2
DNA: TGTGCCAGCAGCTTAGACGGAGGTTCTGGAAACACCATATATTTT; CDR3: CASSLDGGSGNTIYF; J: TRBJ1-3; V: TRBV7-2; size: NA; D: NA
DNA: TGTGCCAGCCCCAGGGGATCAGGAAAACTGTTTTTT; CDR3: CASPRGSGKLFF; J: TRBJ1-4; V: TRBV5-8; size: NA; D: NA
DNA: TGTGCCTGGATGCGCTACAGGGCCCTGAACACTGAAGCTTTCTTT; CDR3: CAWMRYRALNTEAFF; J: TRBJ1-1; V: TRBV30; size: NA; D: NA
DNA: TGTGCCAGCAGCTTAGCCCAGGCAGGGTTTGCTGGCTACACCTTC; CDR3: CASSLAQAGFAGYTF; J: TRBJ1-2; V: TRBV11-2; size: NA; D: NA
DNA: TGCGCCAGCAGCTTGGGGACGGACCCCCAGGGTGAAAAACTGTTTTTT; CDR3: CASSLGTDPQGEKLFF; J: TRBJ1-4; V: TRBV5-1; size: NA; D: NA
DNA: TGTGCCACCAGCAGAGATCTTAGTGGGAGAGCAACAGTGAGGACAGGGGGCGAGACCCAGTACTTC; CDR3: CATSRDLSGRATVRTGGETQYF; J: TRBJ2-5; V: TRBV15; size: NA; D: TRBD1
DNA: TGTGCCAGCTCATCAGGACCCTCCGGAGGTTCACCCCTCCACTTT; CDR3: CASSSGPSGGSPLHF; J: TRBJ1-6; V: TRBV18; size: NA; D: NA
DNA: TGTGCCAGTAGTAAGGGACAGGCGGGCGGCTACACCTTC; CDR3: CASSKGQAGGYTF; J: TRBJ1-2; V: TRBV19; size: NA; D: TRBD1